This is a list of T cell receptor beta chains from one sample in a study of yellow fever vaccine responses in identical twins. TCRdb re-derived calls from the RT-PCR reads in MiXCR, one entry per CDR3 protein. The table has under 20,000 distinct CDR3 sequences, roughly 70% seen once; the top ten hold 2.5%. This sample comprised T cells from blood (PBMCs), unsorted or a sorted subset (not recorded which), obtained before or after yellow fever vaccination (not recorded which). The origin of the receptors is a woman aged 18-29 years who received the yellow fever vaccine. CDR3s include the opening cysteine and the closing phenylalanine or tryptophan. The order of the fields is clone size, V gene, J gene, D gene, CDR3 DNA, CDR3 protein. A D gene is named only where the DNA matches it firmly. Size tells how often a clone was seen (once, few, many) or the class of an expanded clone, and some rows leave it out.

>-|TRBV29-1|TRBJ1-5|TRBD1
TGCAGCGTTCGGGACAGTGAAATGGCCAATCAGCCCCAGCATTTT
CSVRDSEMANQPQHF
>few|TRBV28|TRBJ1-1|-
TGTGCCAGCAGTGGACCCCTGGGGGGCACTGAAGCTTTCTTT
CASSGPLGGTEAFF
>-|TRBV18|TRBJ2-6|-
TGTGCCAGCTCACCATCTGAAGCTGGGGCCAACGTCCTGACTTTC
CASSPSEAGANVLTF
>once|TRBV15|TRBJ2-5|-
TGTGCCACCAGCAGAGATGGTCGTCGCCAAGAGACCCAGTACTTC
CATSRDGRRQETQYF
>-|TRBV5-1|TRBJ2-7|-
TGCGCCAGCAGCGCCACTGGAGCGGGTACCTACGAGCAGTACTTC
CASSATGAGTYEQYF
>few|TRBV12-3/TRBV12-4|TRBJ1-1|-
TGTGCCAGCAGGATGGACGGATGGGAGAACACTGAAGCTTTCTTT
CASRMDGWENTEAFF
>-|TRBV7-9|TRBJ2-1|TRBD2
TGTGCCAGCAGTCCCCGGCTAGCGGAGAGCTCCTACAATGAGCAGTTCTTC
CASSPRLAESSYNEQFF
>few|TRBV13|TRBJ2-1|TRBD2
TGTGCCAGCAGCGATAGCGGGAGTATTATGAATGAGCAGTTCTTC
CASSDSGSIMNEQFF
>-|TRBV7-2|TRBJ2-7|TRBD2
TGTGCTTGCAGAGAAACTAGCGGGAGGGACTACGAGCAGTACTTC
CACRETSGRDYEQYF
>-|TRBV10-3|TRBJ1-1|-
TGTGCCATCAGTGAATGGGGGGCAGACACTGAAGCTTTCTTT
CAISEWGADTEAFF
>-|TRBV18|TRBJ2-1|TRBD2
TGTGCCAGCTCACCTACCAGGGTACTAGCGGACAATGAGCAGTTCTTC
CASSPTRVLADNEQFF
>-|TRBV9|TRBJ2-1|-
TGTGCCAGCAGCGCGGGGCATTCCAATGAGCAGTTCTTC
CASSAGHSNEQFF
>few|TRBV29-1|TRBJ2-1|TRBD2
TGCAGCGTGCTAACTAGCGGGGGGTGGGATGAGCAGTTCTTC
CSVLTSGGWDEQFF
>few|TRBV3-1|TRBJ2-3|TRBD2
TGTGCCAGCAGCCAAGAGCGGCTAGCGGGGGCCACAGATACGCAGTATTTT
CASSQERLAGATDTQYF
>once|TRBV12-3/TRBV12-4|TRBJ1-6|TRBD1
TGTGCCAGCCAACAGGGGCCGGTGCACATGGATTCACCCCTCCACTTT
CASQQGPVHMDSPLHF
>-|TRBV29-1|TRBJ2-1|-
TGCAGCGTTTCCTCCTACAATGAGCAGTTCTTC
CSVSSYNEQFF
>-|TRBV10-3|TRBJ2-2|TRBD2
TGTGCCACCCGGCGGGGGGCGCGGACCGGGGAGCTGTTTTTT
CATRRGARTGELFF
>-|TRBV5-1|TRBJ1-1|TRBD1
TGCGCCAGCAGATCCGCTACTACAGGGGGCACTGAAGCTTTCTTT
CASRSATTGGTEAFF
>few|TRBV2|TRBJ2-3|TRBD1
TGTGCCAGCGGTGGCGGGACAGGGGATACGCAGTATTTT
CASGGGTGDTQYF
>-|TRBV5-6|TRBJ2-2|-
TGTGCCAGCAGCTCGCTTCCTATCGGGGAGCTGTTTTTT
CASSSLPIGELFF
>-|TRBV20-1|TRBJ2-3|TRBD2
TGCAGTGCTAGAGCTCCGGGACTAGCAGCCCCCAGCACAGATACGCAGTATTTT
CSARAPGLAAPSTDTQYF
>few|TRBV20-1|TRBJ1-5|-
TGCAGTGCTAGGGGGGTTAGCAATCAGCCCCAGCATTTT
CSARGVSNQPQHF
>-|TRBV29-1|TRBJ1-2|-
TGCAGCGTTGAAGGCAGGGCAAACTATGGCTACACCTTC
CSVEGRANYGYTF
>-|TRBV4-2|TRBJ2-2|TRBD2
TGTGCCAGCACCCTAGCGGGGGAGGGCACCGGGGAGCTGTTTTTT
CASTLAGEGTGELFF
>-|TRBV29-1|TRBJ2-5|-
TGCAGCGTTGAAGTTGGTCAGGGTGAGACCCAGTACTTC
CSVEVGQGETQYF
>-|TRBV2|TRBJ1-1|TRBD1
TGTGCCAGCAGTTCCCTCTCCTGGGGAGAACAGGGGGCGGAAGCTTTCTTT
CASSSLSWGEQGAEAFF
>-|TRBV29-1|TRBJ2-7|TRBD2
TGCAGCGTTGAGGTAACGGGAGGGTACGAGCAGTACTTC
CSVEVTGGYEQYF
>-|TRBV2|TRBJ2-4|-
TGTGCCAGCAGTGAAGTTAGAGGGGTAGCCAAAAACATTCAGTACTTC
CASSEVRGVAKNIQYF
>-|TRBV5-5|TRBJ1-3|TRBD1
TGTGCCAGCAGCTTGGGGGACAGGATGAACACCATATATTTT
CASSLGDRMNTIYF
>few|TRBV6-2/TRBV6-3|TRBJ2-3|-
TGTGCCAGCAGTTACTCGGATCGGCCCACAGATACGCAGTATTTT
CASSYSDRPTDTQYF
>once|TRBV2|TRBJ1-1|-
TGTGCCAGCAGTGATTGGGGTCGCACTGAAGCTTTCTTT
CASSDWGRTEAFF
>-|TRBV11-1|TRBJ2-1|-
TGTGCCAGCAGCTTAGTACGAGCCGGGAAGTTCTTC
CASSLVRAGKFF
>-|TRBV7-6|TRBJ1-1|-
TGTGCCAGCAGCTTAGCGCCAGGTTCGAACACTGAAGCTTTCTTT
CASSLAPGSNTEAFF
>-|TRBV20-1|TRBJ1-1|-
TGCAGTGCTAGGGCCACTGAAGCTTTCTTT
CSARATEAFF
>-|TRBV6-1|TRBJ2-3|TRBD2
TGTGCCAGCGCACCGGGACTAGAGTCAGATACGCAGTATTTT
CASAPGLESDTQYF
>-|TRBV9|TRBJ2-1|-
TGTGCCAGCAGCGCCGCAGTCGGCCTCTACAATGAGCAGTTCTTC
CASSAAVGLYNEQFF
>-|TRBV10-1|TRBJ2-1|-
TGCGCCAGCAGCTGGGCGATGGGGACTGATCCTTACAATGAGCAGTTCTTC
CASSWAMGTDPYNEQFF